This T cell receptor beta chain was captured in a study of CD8+ T cells in alopecia areata. Study information: Each of the treated patients was given oral tofacitinib, 5 to 10 mg twice daily, for moderate-to-severe alopecia areata.

On this clone: The target antigen is unknown.

RNA, once extracted, was reverse transcribed into cDNA for use as the sequencing template. Sequencing used immunoSEQ multiplex PCR; TCRdb keeps in-frame clones, though not all of them. In the table there are 150,000 to 200,000 clones, approximately 67% of which are singletons. Treatment in this sample: oral pan-JAK inhibitor, 5-10 mg twice daily. Study-level results: In scalp and blood, many expanded lesional clones persisted during tofacitinib.

The sample in question was CD4+ T cells sorted from blood, obtained between weeks 49 and 50, from a patient treated with tofacitinib. This sequence originates from a human donor with alopecia areata.

DNA of the CDR3: TGTGCCAGCAGATCCGGGACAGGGGAAGGCTACACCTTC. This sequence encodes CASRSGTGEGYTF. This chain links TRBV2 with TRBJ1-2; 10 positions agree with TRBD1. The CDR3 has 13 amino acids. Germline V CDR1 and CDR2: SNHLY, FYNNEI. Losses at the gene ends were 6 bases for V and 8 bases for J; bases not matched to a gene: 6.